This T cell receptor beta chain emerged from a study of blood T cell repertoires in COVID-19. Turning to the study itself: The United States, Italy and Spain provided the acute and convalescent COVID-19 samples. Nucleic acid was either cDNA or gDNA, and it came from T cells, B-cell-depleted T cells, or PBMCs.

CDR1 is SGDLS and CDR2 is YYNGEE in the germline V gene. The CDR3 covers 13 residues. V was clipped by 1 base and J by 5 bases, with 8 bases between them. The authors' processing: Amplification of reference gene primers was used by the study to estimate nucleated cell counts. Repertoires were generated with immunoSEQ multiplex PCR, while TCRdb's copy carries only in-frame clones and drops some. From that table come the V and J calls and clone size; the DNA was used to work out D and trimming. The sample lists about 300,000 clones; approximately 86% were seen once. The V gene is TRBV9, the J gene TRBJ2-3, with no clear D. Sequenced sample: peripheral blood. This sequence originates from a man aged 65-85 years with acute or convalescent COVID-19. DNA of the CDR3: TGTGCCAGCAGCGTACACGAGGAAGATACGCAGTATTTT. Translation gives CASSVHEEDTQYF.